The following is a T cell receptor (beta chain) sequence with its context. Its target is not known. This CDR3 contains 11 residues. With 3 bases removed from V and 1 base from J, the gap between germline ends came to 1 base. Germline CDR1 and CDR2: DFQATT and SNEGSKA (reference sequence). This specimen belongs to a study of T cell responses to AZD1222 COVID-19 vaccine. General observations from the study: Donors were mostly white British, more females; clonal diversity possibly underestimated. Baseline serostatus was positive in only a handful of AZD1222 recipients. Spike-specific TCRs gained breadth and depth after people received two AZD1222 doses. Every sample of the repertoires postdated the peak T cell response.

Using immunoSEQ multiplex PCR, the repertoire was profiled, and TCRdb retains in-frame clones only, with some absent. The table shows approximately 77,000 clones, with 80% to 90% occurring only once. The V call is TRBV20-1, the J call TRBJ1-3, with D unclear. The receptor's source is an adult who received the AZD1222 COVID-19 vaccine. Sequenced material: peripheral blood, taken 28 days after the second AZD1222 dose. The CDR3 sequence is CSASSGNTIYF. The CDR3 coding sequence is TGCAGTGCTAGTTCTGGAAACACCATATATTTT.